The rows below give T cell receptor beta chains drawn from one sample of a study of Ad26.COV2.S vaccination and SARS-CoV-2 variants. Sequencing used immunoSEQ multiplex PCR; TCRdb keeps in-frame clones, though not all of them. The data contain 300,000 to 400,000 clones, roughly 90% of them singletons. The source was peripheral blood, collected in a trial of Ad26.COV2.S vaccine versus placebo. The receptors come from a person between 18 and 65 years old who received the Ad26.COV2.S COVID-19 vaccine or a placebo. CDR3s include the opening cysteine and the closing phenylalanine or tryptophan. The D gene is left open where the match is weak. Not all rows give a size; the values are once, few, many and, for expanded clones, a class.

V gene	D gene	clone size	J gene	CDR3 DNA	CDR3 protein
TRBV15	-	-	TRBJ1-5	TGTGCCACCAGCAGGGGAGACACCGCCAGCAATCAGCCCCAGCATTTT	CATSRGDTASNQPQHF
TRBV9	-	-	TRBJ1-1	TGTGCCAGCAGCGTAGGAACACCGGCTGAAGCTTTCTTT	CASSVGTPAEAFF
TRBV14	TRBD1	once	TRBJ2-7	TGTGCCAGCAGCCAAGATCGCCTTCAGGGGGCCTACGAGCAGTACTTC	CASSQDRLQGAYEQYF
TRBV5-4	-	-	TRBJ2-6	TGTGCCAGCAGCGTGGTCCTTAGGCTCCCTGGGGCCAACGTCCTGACTTTC	CASSVVLRLPGANVLTF
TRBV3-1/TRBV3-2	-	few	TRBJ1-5	TGTGCCAGCAGCCAGGGTGGTGTGGCAGGCCTTTACAATCAGCCCCAGCATTTT	CASSQGGVAGLYNQPQHF
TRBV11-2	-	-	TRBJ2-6	TGTGCCAGCAGCTTAGTGGCAGGGGACTACTCTGGGGCCAACGTCCTGACTTTC	CASSLVAGDYSGANVLTF
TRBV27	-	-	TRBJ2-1	TGTGCCAGCACCTGGGACCCCGCCAGTGAGCAGTTCTTC	CASTWDPASEQFF
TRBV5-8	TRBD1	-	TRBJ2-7	TGTGCCAGCAGCTTGGTCAGGGGGCATAGCGAGCAGTACTTC	CASSLVRGHSEQYF
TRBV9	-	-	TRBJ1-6	TGTGCCAGCAGCGTAGAGTTTCAGGGGACTGGTTCACCCCTCCACTTT	CASSVEFQGTGSPLHF
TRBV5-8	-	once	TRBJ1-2	TGTGCCAGCACCATGAGGGAGGGCAGTTTAAATTATGGCTACACCTTC	CASTMREGSLNYGYTF
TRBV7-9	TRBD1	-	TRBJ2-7	TGTGCCAGCAGCTACTACAGGGGTAGATCCTACGAGCAGTACTTC	CASSYYRGRSYEQYF
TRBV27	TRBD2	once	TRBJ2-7	TGTGCCAGCAGTTTATCGATCTGGACGACTAGCGGGAGATACGAGCAGTACTTC	CASSLSIWTTSGRYEQYF
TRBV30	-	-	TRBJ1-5	TGTGCCTGGAGTGTAGGGGAGCAGCCCCAGCATTTT	CAWSVGEQPQHF
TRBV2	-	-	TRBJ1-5	TGTGCCAGCAGGTCCGGGATTTGGGGGGTCTTGGGTCAGCCCCAGCATTTT	CASRSGIWGVLGQPQHF
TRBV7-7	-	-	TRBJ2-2	TGTGCTAGCAGCTTCTCAGGGGAGGCCACCGGGGAGCTGTTTTTT	CASSFSGEATGELFF
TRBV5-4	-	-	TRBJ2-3	TGTGCCAGCAGCCGCAACGCCGATGATACGCAGTATTTT	CASSRNADDTQYF
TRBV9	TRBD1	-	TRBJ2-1	TGTGCCAGCAGCGCAGACAGGGGAGGTGGCGATGAGCAGTTCTTC	CASSADRGGGDEQFF
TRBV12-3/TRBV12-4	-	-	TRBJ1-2	TGTGCCAGCAGTTTGGTGAGCTATGGCTACACCTTC	CASSLVSYGYTF
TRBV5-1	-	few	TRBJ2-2	TGCGCCAGCAGCCTGGGACCCCTCAAGAACACCGGGGAGCTGTTTTTT	CASSLGPLKNTGELFF
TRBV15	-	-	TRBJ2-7	TGTGCCACCAGCAGAGATCTGGCAGGGAGGGAGCAGTACTTC	CATSRDLAGREQYF
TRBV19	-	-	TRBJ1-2	TGTGCCAGTAGTACCCCGACCCGTTTAATCTTCTATGGCTACACCTTC	CASSTPTRLIFYGYTF
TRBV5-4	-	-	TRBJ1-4	TGTGCCAGCAGCCGCTCCGGGGGAGCAACTAATGAAAAACTGTTTTTT	CASSRSGGATNEKLFF
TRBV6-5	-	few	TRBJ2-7	TGTGCCAGCAGTCAGAGGAGGACCTACGAGCAGTACTTC	CASSQRRTYEQYF
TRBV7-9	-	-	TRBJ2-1	TGTGCCAGCAGCTACGACCTTGGGACTGAGCAGTTCTTC	CASSYDLGTEQFF
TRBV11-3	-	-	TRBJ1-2	TGTGCCAGCAGCCCTACCAGAGACAGGAGTTCCAACTATGGCTACACCTTC	CASSPTRDRSSNYGYTF
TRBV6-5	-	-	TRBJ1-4	TGTGCCAGCAGTTACTCGAGCGTCGGGGGGGATGAAAAACTGTTTTTT	CASSYSSVGGDEKLFF
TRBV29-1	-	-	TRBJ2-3	TGCAGCGTCCTAACTAGCACAGATACGCAGTATTTT	CSVLTSTDTQYF